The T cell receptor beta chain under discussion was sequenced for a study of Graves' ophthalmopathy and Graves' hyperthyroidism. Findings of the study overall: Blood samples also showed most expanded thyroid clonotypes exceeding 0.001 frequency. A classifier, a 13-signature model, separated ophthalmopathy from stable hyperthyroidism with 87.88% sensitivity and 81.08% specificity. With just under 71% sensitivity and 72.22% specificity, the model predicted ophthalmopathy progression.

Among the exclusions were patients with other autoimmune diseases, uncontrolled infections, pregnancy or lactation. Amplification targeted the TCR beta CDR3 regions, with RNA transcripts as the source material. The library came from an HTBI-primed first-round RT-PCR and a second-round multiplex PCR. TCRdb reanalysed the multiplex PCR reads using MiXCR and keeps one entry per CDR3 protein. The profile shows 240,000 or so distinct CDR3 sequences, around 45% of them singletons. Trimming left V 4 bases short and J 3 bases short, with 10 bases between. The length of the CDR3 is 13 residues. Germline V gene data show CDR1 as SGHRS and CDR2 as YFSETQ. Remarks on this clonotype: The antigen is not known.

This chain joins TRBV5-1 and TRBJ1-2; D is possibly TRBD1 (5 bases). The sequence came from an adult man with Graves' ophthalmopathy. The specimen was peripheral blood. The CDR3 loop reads CASSGDGYYGYTF. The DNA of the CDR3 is TGCGCCAGCAGCGGGGACGGGTACTATGGCTACACCTTC.